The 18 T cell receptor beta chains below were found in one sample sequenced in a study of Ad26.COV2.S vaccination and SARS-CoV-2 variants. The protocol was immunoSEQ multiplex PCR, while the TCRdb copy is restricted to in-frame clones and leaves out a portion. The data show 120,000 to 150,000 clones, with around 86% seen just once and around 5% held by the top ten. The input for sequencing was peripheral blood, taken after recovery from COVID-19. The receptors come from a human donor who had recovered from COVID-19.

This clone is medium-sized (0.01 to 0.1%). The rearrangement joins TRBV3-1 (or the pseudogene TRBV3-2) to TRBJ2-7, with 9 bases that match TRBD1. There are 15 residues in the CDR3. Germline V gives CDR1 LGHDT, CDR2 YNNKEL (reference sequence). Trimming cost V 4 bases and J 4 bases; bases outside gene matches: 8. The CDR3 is CASSLGYRGRYEQYF. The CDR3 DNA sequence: TGTGCCAGCAGCCTTGGCTACAGGGGGCGATACGAGCAGTACTTC.

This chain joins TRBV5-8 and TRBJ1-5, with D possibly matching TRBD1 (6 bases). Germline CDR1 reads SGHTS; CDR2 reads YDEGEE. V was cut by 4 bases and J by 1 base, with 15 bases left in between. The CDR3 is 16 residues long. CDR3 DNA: TGTGCCAGCAGCCCCGGGACAATCGCAAGCAATCAGCCCCAGCATTTT. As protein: CASSPGTIASNQPQHF.

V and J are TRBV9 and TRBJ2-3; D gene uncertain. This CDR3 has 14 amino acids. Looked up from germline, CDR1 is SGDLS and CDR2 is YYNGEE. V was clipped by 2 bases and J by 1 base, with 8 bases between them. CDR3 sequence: CASSVRPGTDTQYF. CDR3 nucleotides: TGTGCCAGCAGCGTCCGCCCTGGCACAGATACGCAGTATTTT.

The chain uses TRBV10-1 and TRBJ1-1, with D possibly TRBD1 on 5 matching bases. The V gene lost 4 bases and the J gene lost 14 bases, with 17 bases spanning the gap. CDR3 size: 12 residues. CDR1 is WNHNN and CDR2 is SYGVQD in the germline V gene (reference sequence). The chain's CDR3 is CASSGNEGIWFF. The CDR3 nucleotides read TGCGCCAGCAGTGGAAATGAGGGGATTTGGTTCTTT.

The CDR3 reads CASSQDDAGMDTQYF. CDR3 bases: TGTGCCAGCAGCCAAGATGACGCGGGAATGGATACGCAGTATTTT. The rearrangement joins TRBV3-1 (or the pseudogene TRBV3-2) to TRBJ2-3, with a weak D call TRBD2 (6 bases). Germline assignment: CDR1 LGHDT and CDR2 YNNKEL (reference sequence). V lost 0 bases and J lost 6, with 13 bases in between. The length of the CDR3 is 15 residues.

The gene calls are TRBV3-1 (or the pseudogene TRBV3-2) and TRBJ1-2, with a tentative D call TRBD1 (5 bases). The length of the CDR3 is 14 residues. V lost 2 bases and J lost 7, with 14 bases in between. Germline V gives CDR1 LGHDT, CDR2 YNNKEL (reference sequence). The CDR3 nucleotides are TGTGCCAGCAGCCAACGGGACCGAGTCGGTGGCTACACCTTC. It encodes CASSQRDRVGGYTF.

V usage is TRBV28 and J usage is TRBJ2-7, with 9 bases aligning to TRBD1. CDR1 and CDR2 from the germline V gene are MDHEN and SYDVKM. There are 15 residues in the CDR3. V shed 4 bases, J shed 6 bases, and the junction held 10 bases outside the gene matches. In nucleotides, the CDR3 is TGTGCCAGCAGTTGGGGGGACAGGGAGAGTTCCGAGCAGTACTTC. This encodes CASSWGDRESSEQYF.

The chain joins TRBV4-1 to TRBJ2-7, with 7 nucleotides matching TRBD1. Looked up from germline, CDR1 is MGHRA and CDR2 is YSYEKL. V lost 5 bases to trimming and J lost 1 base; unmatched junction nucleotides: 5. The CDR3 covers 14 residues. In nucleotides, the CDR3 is TGCGCCAGCAGCTTTTCGACAGGGTCCTACGAGCAGTACTTC. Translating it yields CASSFSTGSYEQYF.

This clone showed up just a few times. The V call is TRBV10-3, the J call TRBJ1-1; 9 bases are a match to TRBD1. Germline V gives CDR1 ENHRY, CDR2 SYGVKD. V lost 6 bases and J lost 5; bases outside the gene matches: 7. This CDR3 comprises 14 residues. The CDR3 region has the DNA TGTGCCATCAGGGAGACAGGGGGTTGGACTGAAGCTTTCTTT. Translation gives CAIRETGGWTEAFF.

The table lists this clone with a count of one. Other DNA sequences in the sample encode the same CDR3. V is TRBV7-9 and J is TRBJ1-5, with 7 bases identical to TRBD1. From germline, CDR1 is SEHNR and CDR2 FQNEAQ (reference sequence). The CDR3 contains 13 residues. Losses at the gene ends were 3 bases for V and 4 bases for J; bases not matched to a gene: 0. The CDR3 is CASSLTGNQPQHF. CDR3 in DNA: TGTGCCAGCAGCTTGACAGGGAATCAGCCCCAGCATTTT.

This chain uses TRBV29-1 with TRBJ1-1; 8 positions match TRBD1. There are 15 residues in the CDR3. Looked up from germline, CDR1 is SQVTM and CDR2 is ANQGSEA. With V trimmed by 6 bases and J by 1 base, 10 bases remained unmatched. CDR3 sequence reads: CSVQLWQGANTEAFF. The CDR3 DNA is TGCAGCGTACAACTTTGGCAGGGGGCGAACACTGAAGCTTTCTTT.

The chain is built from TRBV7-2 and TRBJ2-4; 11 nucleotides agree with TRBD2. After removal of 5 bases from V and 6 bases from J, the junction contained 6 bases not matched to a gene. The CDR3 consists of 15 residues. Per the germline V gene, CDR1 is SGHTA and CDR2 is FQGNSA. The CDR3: CASSPQGTSGNIQYF. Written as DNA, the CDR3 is TGTGCCAGCAGCCCCCAGGGGACTAGCGGAAACATTCAGTACTTC.

The CDR3 sequence is CASSLGHSNYGYTF. CDR3 in DNA: TGTGCCAGCAGTCTAGGACACTCTAACTATGGCTACACCTTC. The V and J genes are TRBV6-6 and TRBJ1-2; D might be TRBD1 (5 bases). The germline V and J ends were trimmed by 5 bases and 0 bases, with 10 bases remaining between them. Germline lookup yields CDR1 MNHNY and CDR2 SVGAGI (reference sequence). This CDR3 contains 14 residues.

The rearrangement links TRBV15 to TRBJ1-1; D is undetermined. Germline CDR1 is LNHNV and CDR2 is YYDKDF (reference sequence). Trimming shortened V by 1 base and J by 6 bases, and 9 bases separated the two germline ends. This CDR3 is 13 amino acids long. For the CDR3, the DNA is TGTGCCACCAGCAGAGGGTCGTCGGCTGAAGCTTTCTTT. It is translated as CATSRGSSAEAFF.

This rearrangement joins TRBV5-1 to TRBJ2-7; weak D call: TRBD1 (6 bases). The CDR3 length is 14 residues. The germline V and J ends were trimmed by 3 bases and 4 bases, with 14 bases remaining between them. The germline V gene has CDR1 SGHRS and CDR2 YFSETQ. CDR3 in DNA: TGCGCCAGCAGCTCCGATGGACAGCCGTACGAGCAGTACTTC. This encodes CASSSDGQPYEQYF. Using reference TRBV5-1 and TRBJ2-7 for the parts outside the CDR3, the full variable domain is KAGVTQTPRYLIKTRGQQVTLSCSPISGHRSVSWYQQTPGQGLQFLFEYFSETQRNKGNFPGRFSGRQFSNSRSEMNVSTLELGDSALYLCASSSDGQPYEQYFGPGTRLTVT.

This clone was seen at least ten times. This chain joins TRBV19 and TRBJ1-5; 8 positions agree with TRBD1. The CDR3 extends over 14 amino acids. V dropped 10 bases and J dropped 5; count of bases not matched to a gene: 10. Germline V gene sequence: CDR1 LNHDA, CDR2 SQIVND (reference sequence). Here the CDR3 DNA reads TGTGCCACTAAGGACAGGGTCGGGGATCAGCCCCAGCATTTT. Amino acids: CATKDRVGDQPQHF.

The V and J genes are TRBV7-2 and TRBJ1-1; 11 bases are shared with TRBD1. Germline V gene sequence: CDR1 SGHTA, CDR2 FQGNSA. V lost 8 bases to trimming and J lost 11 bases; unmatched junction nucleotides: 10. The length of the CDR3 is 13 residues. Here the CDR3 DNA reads TGTGCCAGCGGCGTACGGGACAGGGGGGAGGCTTTCTTT. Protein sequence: CASGVRDRGEAFF.

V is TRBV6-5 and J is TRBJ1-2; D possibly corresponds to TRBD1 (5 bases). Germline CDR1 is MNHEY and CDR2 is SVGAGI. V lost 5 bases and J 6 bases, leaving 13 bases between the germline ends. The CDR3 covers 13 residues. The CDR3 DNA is TGTGCCAGCAGTCGGCGGCAGGGTAATGGCTACACCTTC. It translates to CASSRRQGNGYTF.